A single sample is the source of the 25 T cell receptor beta chains below, sequenced in a study of blood T cell repertoires in COVID-19. Measured with immunoSEQ multiplex PCR; TCRdb has only the in-frame clones, and not every one. This sample has 300,000 to 400,000 clones, with approximately 83% found just once. Sequencing was carried out using PBMCs or T cells enriched from blood (not recorded which). The source of these receptors is a woman aged 40-49 years with acute COVID-19.

This chain uses TRBV1 with TRBJ2-1; the DNA was not used to check the table's D call, TRBD1. TRBV1 is a pseudogene segment. The length of the CDR3 is 16 residues. The CDR3 nucleotides are TGCACCAGCAGCCAGTATCACAGAAGCTCCTACAATGAGCAGTTCTTC. Its protein is CTSSQYHRSSYNEQFF.

This clone was detected only once. The same CDR3 arises from other DNA sequences in this sample as well. The gene calls are TRBV5-4 and TRBJ1-2; D call uncertain. Trimming cost V 1 base and J 7 bases, with 8 bases left between them. Per germline, CDR1 SGHNT and CDR2 YYREEE (reference sequence). The CDR3 spans 12 residues. CDR3 sequence: CASSLSRGGYTF. In DNA, the CDR3 is TGTGCCAGCAGCTTGTCTCGGGGTGGCTACACCTTC.

This chain links TRBV15 with TRBJ1-5, with TRBD1 matching over 8 bases. This CDR3 is 17 amino acids long. The germline V gene encodes CDR1 LNHNV and CDR2 YYDKDF (reference sequence). J lost 7 bases, V lost 1 base, and 12 bases had no gene match. The DNA for the CDR3 is TGTGCCACCAGCAGAGGGGGGGACAGGCCCTTGGGACAGCCCCAGCATTTT. Amino acids: CATSRGGDRPLGQPQHF. Full variable domain (missing parts from reference TRBV15 and TRBJ1-5): DAMVIQNPRYQVTQFGKPVTLSCSQTLNHNVMYWYQQKSSQAPKLLFHYYDKDFNNEADTPDNFQSRRPNTSFCFLDIRSPGLGDTAMYLCATSRGGDRPLGQPQHFGDGTRLSIL.

J is TRBJ1-1 and V is TRBV7-3; D may be TRBD1 (5 bases). The length of the CDR3 is 13 residues. Trimming took 5 bases from V and 6 from J, leaving 13 bases between them. The germline CDR1 and CDR2 sequences are SGHTA and FQGTGA. The CDR3 loop reads CASSPPSGAEAFF. CDR3 DNA sequence: TGTGCCAGCAGCCCACCTTCGGGGGCTGAAGCTTTCTTT.

The chain is built from TRBV6-5 and TRBJ1-1, with D possibly TRBD1 on 6 matching bases. Germline V lookup: CDR1 MNHEY, CDR2 SVGAGI. The CDR3 contains 14 residues. V shed 6 bases and J shed 4 bases, with 15 bases lying between them. CDR3 coding DNA: TGTGCCAGCAGCTTTTCACAGGGTGGCACTGAAGCTTTCTTT. Protein sequence: CASSFSQGGTEAFF.

This chain joins TRBV9 and TRBJ1-2, with TRBD1 identical over 10 bases. This CDR3 spans 14 amino acids. Losses at the gene ends were 4 bases for V and 6 bases for J; bases not matched to a gene: 6. Per the germline V gene, CDR1 is SGDLS and CDR2 is YYNGEE. CDR3 loop: CASSLVGQGNGYTF. In DNA, the CDR3 is TGTGCCAGCAGCTTGGTGGGACAGGGGAATGGCTACACCTTC.

This chain connects TRBV6-5 to TRBJ2-3; 7 nucleotides match TRBD1. Germline CDR1 is MNHEY and CDR2 is SVGAGI. V trimming: 9 bases; J trimming: 3 bases; junction bases outside the gene matches: 9. The CDR3 is 14 residues long. The DNA of the CDR3 is TGTGCCAGTAAATCGACAGGGTTTACAGATACGCAGTATTTT. Its protein is CASKSTGFTDTQYF.

V gene TRBV27 combines with J gene TRBJ1-1; D remains unclear. The CDR3 is 16 residues long. Trimming left V 3 bases short and J 1 base short, with 15 bases between. CDR1 is MNHEY and CDR2 is SMNVEV in the germline V gene (reference sequence). DNA for the CDR3: TGTGCCAGCAGTTTGACCGTGCCCGCAGGGAACACTGAAGCTTTCTTT. Translating gives CASSLTVPAGNTEAFF.

This chain links TRBV7-2 with TRBJ2-3; maybe TRBD2 (5 bases). Trimming took off 5 bases at V and 2 bases at J, with 17 bases between the two ends. This CDR3 contains 16 residues. Germline V CDR1 and CDR2: SGHTA, FQGNSA. The CDR3 coding sequence is TGTGCCAGCAGCAGCACTAGGACTCCTTCCACAGATACGCAGTATTTT. It yields the protein CASSSTRTPSTDTQYF.

The rearrangement links TRBV7-3 to TRBJ1-4, with D unclear. Germline V gene data show CDR1 as SGHTA and CDR2 as FQGTGA. The CDR3 totals 12 residues. Trimming stripped 7 bases from V and 4 bases from J, with 7 bases between. Here the CDR3 reads CASTGINEKLFF. The CDR3 DNA reads TGTGCCAGCACCGGGATTAATGAAAAACTGTTTTTT.

This chain links TRBV6-5 with TRBJ1-1, with a tentative D call TRBD1 (5 bases). Germline assignment: CDR1 MNHEY and CDR2 SVGAGI. The CDR3 length is 13 residues. V was shortened by 8 bases and J by 5 bases, with 15 bases between the two germline ends. The CDR3 DNA is TGTGCCAGCCAGCAGGGAAGTTATACTGAAGCTTTCTTT. This codes for CASQQGSYTEAFF.

The chain recombines TRBV3-1 (or the pseudogene TRBV3-2) with TRBJ2-5; D is perhaps TRBD1 (7 bases). This CDR3 contains 16 residues. Trimming pared 4 bases from V and 2 bases from J, leaving 17 bases between. Germline values: CDR1 LGHDT, CDR2 YNNKEL (reference sequence). CDR3 in amino acids: CASSPPTGRKQETQYF. The CDR3 bases are TGTGCCAGCAGCCCCCCGACAGGGAGGAAGCAAGAGACCCAGTACTTC.

This clone was recorded once. The chain is built from TRBV27 and TRBJ1-6, with a weak D call TRBD1 (5 bases). The CDR3 is made up of 14 amino acids. The germline V and J ends were trimmed by 5 bases and 7 bases, with 12 bases remaining between them. Germline CDR1 MNHEY, CDR2 SMNVEV (reference sequence). CDR3 region: CASSQNRGNSPLHF. CDR3 DNA sequence: TGTGCCAGCAGTCAAAACCGGGGGAATTCACCCCTCCACTTT.

V gene TRBV4-1 combines with J gene TRBJ2-2, with TRBD2 identical over 8 bases. After removal of 8 bases from V and 1 base from J, the junction contained 9 bases not matched to a gene. Germline V gene sequence: CDR1 MGHRA, CDR2 YSYEKL. The CDR3 sequence is 16 residues long. CDR3 region: CASAPRGLGNTGELFF. Here the CDR3 DNA reads TGCGCCAGCGCTCCAAGGGGACTAGGGAACACCGGGGAGCTGTTTTTT.

This clone occurred a few times. The V and J genes are TRBV5-6 and TRBJ2-3; 7 bases are a match to TRBD1. The CDR3 spans 19 residues. J was trimmed by 1 base and V by 0 bases; bases with no gene match: 14. Germline V gene data show CDR1 as SGHDT and CDR2 as YYEEEE. CDR3: CASSLGPGQNLIRTDTQYF. Written as DNA, the CDR3 is TGTGCCAGCAGCTTGGGCCCGGGACAGAATCTTATACGCACAGATACGCAGTATTTT.

This chain uses TRBV18 with TRBJ1-3; 8 bases match TRBD1. The CDR3 totals 17 residues. The J segment lost 0 bases and the V segment lost 3 bases, leaving 7 bases of the junction unmatched. CDR1 and CDR2 (germline): KGHSH, LQKENI. CDR3 sequence (DNA): TGTGCCAGCTCACCGATTGGACAGGGCAGCTCTGGAAACACCATATATTTT. Translation gives CASSPIGQGSSGNTIYF.

J is TRBJ1-2 and V is TRBV5-1; 9 bases align to TRBD1. V shed 2 bases and J 5 bases; nucleotides not matched to a gene: 7. Germline assignment: CDR1 SGHRS and CDR2 YFSETQ. The CDR3 runs 15 residues. The CDR3 DNA sequence: TGCGCCAGCAGCTTCTCGACAGGGGGAACTTATGGCTACACCTTC. Translation: CASSFSTGGTYGYTF.

This rearrangement joins TRBV28 to TRBJ1-5; maybe TRBD1 (5 bases). This CDR3 is 15 amino acids long. CDR1 is MDHEN and CDR2 is SYDVKM in the germline V gene. Between the trimmed V and J ends, which lost 1 base and 5 bases, there was a span of 12 bases. This CDR3 reads CASSLSSGPDQPQHF. CDR3 coding DNA: TGTGCCAGCAGTTTATCGTCAGGGCCGGATCAGCCCCAGCATTTT.

The chain links TRBV19 to TRBJ2-7; 13 bases map to TRBD2. The CDR3 covers 17 residues. In germline, CDR1 is LNHDA, CDR2 SQIVND (reference sequence). Unmatched junction bases numbered 8, after V lost 1 base and J lost 5 bases. The CDR3 protein is CASSIGGLAGVRNEQYF. The CDR3 DNA follows: TGTGCCAGTAGTATAGGCGGACTAGCGGGAGTGAGGAACGAGCAGTACTTC.

This clone was recorded once. The chain carries TRBV12-3 or TRBV12-4 and TRBJ1-2; D gene unclear. V lost 3 bases, J lost 3 bases, and 8 bases lay in between. The CDR3 has 13 amino acids. CDR3 DNA sequence: TGTGCCAGCAGTTTCGGGAGAGACTATGGCTACACCTTC. Translating gives CASSFGRDYGYTF.

The V gene is TRBV4-3, the J gene TRBJ1-4; D not resolved. V lost 0 bases and J lost 6, with 14 bases in between. The germline V gene encodes CDR1 LGHNA and CDR2 YSLEER. This CDR3 has 16 amino acids. The CDR3 DNA reads as TGCGCCAGCAGCCAAGACTATGAGGGAGAAGATGAAAAACTGTTTTTT. This codes for CASSQDYEGEDEKLFF.

The genes are TRBV3-1 (or the pseudogene TRBV3-2) and TRBJ2-2, with D maybe TRBD2 (7 bases). This CDR3 spans 16 amino acids. The V end was cut by 2 bases, the J end by 5 bases, with 15 bases between. Germline values: CDR1 LGHDT, CDR2 YNNKEL (reference sequence). The CDR3 sequence is CASSQWSGGSTGELFF. Written as DNA, the CDR3 is TGTGCCAGCAGCCAATGGTCGGGGGGCTCGACCGGGGAGCTGTTTTTT.

V gene TRBV19 combines with J gene TRBJ1-1; 8 nucleotides agree with TRBD1. This CDR3 contains 15 residues. V trimming: 6 bases; J trimming: 8 bases; junction bases outside the gene matches: 14. Germline V lookup: CDR1 LNHDA, CDR2 SQIVND (reference sequence). In nucleotides, the CDR3 is TGTGCCAGTAGAGACACCGGGACAGGAGCTTTGGAAGCTTTCTTT. Encoded protein: CASRDTGTGALEAFF.

The J gene is TRBJ1-2, the V gene TRBV5-6, with 8 nucleotides matching TRBD1. The V gene's germline CDR1 is SGHDT and CDR2 YYEEEE. Trimming cost V 0 bases and J 7 bases; bases outside gene matches: 5. This CDR3 is 14 amino acids long. The CDR3 region has the DNA TGTGCCAGCAGCTTGGAAGGGACAGGATTTGGCTACACCTTC. Translating gives CASSLEGTGFGYTF.

This clone was observed once. The CDR3 DNA reads TGTGCCAGTAGTCTATCGGGGAGCGACTATGGCTACACCTTC. Its translation is CASSLSGSDYGYTF. The chain carries TRBV19 and TRBJ1-2; D unclear. V was clipped by 5 bases and J by 3 bases, with 13 bases between them. Germline V gene sequence: CDR1 LNHDA, CDR2 SQIVND (reference sequence). The CDR3 extends over 14 amino acids. The full variable domain, its missing parts supplied by reference TRBV19 and TRBJ1-2, is DGGITQSPKYLFRKEGQNVTLSCEQNLNHDAMYWYRQDPGQGLRLIYYSQIVNDFQKGDIAEGYSVSREKKESFPLTVTSAQKNPTAFYLCASSLSGSDYGYTFGSGTRLTVV.